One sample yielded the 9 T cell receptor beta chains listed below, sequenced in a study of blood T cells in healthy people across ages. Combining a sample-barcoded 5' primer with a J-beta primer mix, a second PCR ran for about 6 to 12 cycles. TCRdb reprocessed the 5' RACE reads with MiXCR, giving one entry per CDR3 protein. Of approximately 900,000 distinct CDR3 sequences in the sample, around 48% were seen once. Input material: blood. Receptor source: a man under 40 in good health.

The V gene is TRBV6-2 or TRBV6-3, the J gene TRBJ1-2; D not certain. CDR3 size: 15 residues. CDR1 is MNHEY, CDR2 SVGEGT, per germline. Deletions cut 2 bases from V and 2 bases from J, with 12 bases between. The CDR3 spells CASSYLSTVNYGYTF. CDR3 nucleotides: TGTGCCAGCAGTTACCTCTCGACTGTAAACTATGGCTACACCTTC.

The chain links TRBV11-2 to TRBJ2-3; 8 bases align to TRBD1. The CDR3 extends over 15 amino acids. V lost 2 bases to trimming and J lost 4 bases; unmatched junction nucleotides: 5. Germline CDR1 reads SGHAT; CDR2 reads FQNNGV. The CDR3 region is CASSLRQGLADTQYF. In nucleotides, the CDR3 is TGTGCCAGCAGCTTAAGACAGGGGCTGGCAGATACGCAGTATTTT.

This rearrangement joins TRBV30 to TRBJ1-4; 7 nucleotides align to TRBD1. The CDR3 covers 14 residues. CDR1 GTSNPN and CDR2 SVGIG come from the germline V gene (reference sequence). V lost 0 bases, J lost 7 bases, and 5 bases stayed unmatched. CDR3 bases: TGTGCCTGGAGTGTAGCCAGGGGGGGTGAAAAACTGTTTTTT. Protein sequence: CAWSVARGGEKLFF. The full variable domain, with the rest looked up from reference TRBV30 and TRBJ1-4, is SQTIHQWPATLVQPVGSPLSLECTVEGTSNPNLYWYRQAAGRGLQLLFYSVGIGQISSEVPQNLSASRPQDRQFILSSKKLLLSDSGFYLCAWSVARGGEKLFFGSGTQLSVL.

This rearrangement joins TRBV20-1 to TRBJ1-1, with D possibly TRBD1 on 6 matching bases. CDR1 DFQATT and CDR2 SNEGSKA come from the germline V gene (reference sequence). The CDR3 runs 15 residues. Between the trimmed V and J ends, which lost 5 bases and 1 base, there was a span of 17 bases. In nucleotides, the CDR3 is TGCAGTGCTGCCAATCCCGGGGGCGGGAACACTGAAGCTTTCTTT. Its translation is CSAANPGGGNTEAFF.

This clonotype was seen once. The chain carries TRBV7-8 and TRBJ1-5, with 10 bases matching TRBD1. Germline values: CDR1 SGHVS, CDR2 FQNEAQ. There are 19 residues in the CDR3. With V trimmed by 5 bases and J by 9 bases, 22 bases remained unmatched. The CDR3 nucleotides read TGTGCCAGCAGCCAGATGGCCGACAGGGGGCAATCGTGGGGTCGGCCCCAGCATTTT. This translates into CASSQMADRGQSWGRPQHF.

This CDR3 reads CASSSSRYSGATYEQYF. The CDR3 nucleotides read TGTGCCAGCTCATCAAGCCGGTATAGCGGGGCCACCTACGAGCAGTACTTC. V and J are TRBV18 and TRBJ2-7, with 8 bases identical to TRBD2. Germline V lookup: CDR1 KGHSH, CDR2 LQKENI. This CDR3 is built from 17 residues. J lost 2 bases, V lost 5 bases, and 14 bases had no gene match.

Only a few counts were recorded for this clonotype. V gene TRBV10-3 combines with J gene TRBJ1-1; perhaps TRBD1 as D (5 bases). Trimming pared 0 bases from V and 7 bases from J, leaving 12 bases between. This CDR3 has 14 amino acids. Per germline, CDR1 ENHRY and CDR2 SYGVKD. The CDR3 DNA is TGTGCCATCAGTGAGTCCCGGCAGGGTAGTGAAGCTTTCTTT. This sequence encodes CAISESRQGSEAFF.

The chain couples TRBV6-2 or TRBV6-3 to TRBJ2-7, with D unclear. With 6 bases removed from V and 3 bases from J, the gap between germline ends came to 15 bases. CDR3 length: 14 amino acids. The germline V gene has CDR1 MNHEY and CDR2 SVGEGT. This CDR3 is CASRSYGEDYEQYF. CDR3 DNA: TGTGCCAGCAGGTCGTATGGTGAGGACTACGAGCAGTACTTC.

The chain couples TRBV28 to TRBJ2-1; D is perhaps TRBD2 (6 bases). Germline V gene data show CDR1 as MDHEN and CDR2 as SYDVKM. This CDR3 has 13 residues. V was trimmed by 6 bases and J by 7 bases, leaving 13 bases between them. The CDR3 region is CASSVAGRNEQFF. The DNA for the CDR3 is TGTGCCAGCAGCGTGGCAGGGAGGAATGAGCAGTTCTTC.